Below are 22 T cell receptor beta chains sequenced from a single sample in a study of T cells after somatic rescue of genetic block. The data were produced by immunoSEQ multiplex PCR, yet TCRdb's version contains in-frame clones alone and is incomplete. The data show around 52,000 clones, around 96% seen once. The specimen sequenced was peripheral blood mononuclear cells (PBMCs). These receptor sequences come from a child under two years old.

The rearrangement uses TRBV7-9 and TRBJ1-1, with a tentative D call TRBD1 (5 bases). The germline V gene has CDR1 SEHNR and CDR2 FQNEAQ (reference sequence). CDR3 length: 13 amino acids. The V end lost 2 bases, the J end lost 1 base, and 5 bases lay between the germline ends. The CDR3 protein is CASSLQGNTEAFF. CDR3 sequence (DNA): TGTGCCAGCAGCTTACAGGGGAACACTGAAGCTTTCTTT.

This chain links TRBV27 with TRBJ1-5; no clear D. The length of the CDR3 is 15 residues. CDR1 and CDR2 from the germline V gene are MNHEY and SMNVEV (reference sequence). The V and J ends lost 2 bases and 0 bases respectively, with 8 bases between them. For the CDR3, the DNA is TGTGCCAGCAGTTTAAGAGGATATAGCAATCAGCCCCAGCATTTT. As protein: CASSLRGYSNQPQHF.

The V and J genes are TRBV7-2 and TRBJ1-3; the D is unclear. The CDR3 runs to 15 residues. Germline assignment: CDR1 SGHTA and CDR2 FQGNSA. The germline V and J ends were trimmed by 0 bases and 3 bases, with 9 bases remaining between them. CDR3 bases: TGTGCCAGCAGCTTAGCACTGGGTTATGGAAACACCATATATTTT. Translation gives CASSLALGYGNTIYF.

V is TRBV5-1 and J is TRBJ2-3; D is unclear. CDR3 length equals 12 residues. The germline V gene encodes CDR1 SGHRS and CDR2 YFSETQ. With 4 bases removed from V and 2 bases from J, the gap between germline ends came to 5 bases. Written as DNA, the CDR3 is TGCGCCAGCAGCGCCAACACAGATACGCAGTATTTT. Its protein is CASSANTDTQYF. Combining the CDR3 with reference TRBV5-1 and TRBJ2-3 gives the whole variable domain KAGVTQTPRYLIKTRGQQVTLSCSPISGHRSVSWYQQTPGQGLQFLFEYFSETQRNKGNFPGRFSGRQFSNSRSEMNVSTLELGDSALYLCASSANTDTQYFGPGTRLTVL.

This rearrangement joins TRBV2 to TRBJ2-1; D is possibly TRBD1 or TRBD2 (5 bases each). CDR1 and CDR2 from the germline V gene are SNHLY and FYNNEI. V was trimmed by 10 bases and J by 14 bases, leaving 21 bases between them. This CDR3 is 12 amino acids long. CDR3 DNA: TGTGCCATAAAAGGGACCATAAGTGGAAAGTTCTTC. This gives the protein CAIKGTISGKFF.

CDR3 loop: CASSIVGQGANEQFF. CDR3 in DNA: TGTGCCAGTAGTATAGTTGGACAGGGGGCGAATGAGCAGTTCTTC. This chain connects TRBV19 to TRBJ2-1, with TRBD1 matching 11 bases. Germline CDR1 is LNHDA and CDR2 is SQIVND (reference sequence). Trimming cost V 1 base and J 7 bases; bases outside gene matches: 3. The CDR3 has 15 residues. The variable domain in full, completed from reference TRBV19 and TRBJ2-1, reads DGGITQSPKYLFRKEGQNVTLSCEQNLNHDAMYWYRQDPGQGLRLIYYSQIVNDFQKGDIAEGYSVSREKKESFPLTVTSAQKNPTAFYLCASSIVGQGANEQFFGPGTRLTVL.

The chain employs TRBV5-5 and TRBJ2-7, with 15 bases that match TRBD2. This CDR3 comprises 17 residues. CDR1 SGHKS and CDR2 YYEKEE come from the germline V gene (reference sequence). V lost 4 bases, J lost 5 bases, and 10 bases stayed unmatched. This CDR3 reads CASSLWTSGRAYHEQYF. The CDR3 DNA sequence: TGTGCCAGCAGCCTGTGGACTAGCGGGAGGGCCTACCACGAGCAGTACTTC. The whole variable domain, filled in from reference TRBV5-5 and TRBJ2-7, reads DAGVTQSPTHLIKTRGQQVTLRCSPISGHKSVSWYQQVLGQGPQFIFQYYEKEERGRGNFPDRFSARQFPNYSSELNVNALLLGDSALYLCASSLWTSGRAYHEQYFGPGTRLTVT.

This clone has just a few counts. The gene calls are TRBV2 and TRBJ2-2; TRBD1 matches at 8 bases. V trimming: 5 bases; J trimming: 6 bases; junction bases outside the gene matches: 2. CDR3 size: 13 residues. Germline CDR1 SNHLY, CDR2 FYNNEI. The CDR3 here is CASSRQGSGELFF. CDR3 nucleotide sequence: TGTGCCAGCAGTCGACAGGGGTCCGGGGAGCTGTTTTTT. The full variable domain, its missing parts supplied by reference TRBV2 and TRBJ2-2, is EPEVTQTPSHQVTQMGQEVILRCVPISNHLYFYWYRQILGQKVEFLVSFYNNEISEKSEIFDDQFSVERPDGSNFTLKIRSTKLEDSAMYFCASSRQGSGELFFGEGSRLTVL.

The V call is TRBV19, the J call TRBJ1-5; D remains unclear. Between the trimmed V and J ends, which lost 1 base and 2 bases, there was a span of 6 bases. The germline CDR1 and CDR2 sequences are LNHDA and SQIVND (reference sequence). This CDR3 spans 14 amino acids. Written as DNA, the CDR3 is TGTGCCAGTAGTATAGTACCAGGCAATCAGCCCCAGCATTTT. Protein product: CASSIVPGNQPQHF.

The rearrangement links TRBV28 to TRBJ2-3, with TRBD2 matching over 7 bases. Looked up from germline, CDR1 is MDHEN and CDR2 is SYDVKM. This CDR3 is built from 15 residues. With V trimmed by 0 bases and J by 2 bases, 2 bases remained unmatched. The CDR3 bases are TGTGCCAGCAGTTTATGGAGCGGGATCACAGATACGCAGTATTTT. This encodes CASSLWSGITDTQYF.

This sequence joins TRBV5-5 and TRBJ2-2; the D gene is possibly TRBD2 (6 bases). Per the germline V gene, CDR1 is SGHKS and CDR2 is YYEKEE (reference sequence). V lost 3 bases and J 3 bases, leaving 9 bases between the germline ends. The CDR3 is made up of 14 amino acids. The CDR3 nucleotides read TGTGCCAGCAGCTCCAGGAGGGACACCGGGGAGCTGTTTTTT. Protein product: CASSSRRDTGELFF.

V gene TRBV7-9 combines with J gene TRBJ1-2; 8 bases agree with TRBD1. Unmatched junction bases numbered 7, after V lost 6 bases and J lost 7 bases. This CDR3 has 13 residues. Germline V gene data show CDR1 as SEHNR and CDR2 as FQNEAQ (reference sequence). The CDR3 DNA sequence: TGTGCCAGCAGTTTTGGGACAGGTGTTGGCTACACCTTC. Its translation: CASSFGTGVGYTF.

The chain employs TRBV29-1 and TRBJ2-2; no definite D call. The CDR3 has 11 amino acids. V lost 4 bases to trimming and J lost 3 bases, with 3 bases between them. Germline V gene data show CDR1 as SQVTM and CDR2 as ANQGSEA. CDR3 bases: TGCAGCGTTGGTGACACCGGGGAGCTGTTTTTT. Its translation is CSVGDTGELFF.

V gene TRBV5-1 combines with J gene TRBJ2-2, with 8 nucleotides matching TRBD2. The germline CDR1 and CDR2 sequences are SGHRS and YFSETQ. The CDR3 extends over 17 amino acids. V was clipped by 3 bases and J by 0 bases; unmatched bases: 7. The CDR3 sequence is CASSSPASGSNTGELFF. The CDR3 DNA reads TGCGCCAGCAGCTCCCCCGCTAGCGGGTCGAACACCGGGGAGCTGTTTTTT.

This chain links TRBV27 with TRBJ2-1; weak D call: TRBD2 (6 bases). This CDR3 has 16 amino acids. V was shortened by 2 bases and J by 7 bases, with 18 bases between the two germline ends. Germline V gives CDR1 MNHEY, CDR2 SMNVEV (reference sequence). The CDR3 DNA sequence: TGTGCCAGCAGTTTAACCGCCCGGACTAACCGGAATGAGCAGTTCTTC. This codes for CASSLTARTNRNEQFF.

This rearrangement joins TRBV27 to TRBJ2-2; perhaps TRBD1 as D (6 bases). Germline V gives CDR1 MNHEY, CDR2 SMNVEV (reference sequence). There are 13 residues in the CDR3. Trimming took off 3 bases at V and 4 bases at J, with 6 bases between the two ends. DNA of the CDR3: TGTGCCAGCAGTTTGGACAGCACCGGGGAGCTGTTTTTT. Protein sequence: CASSLDSTGELFF.

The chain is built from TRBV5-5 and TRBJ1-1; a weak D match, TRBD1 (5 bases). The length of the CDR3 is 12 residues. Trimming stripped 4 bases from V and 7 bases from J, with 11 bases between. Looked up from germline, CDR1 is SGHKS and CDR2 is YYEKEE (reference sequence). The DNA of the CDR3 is TGTGCCAGCAGCCCACGCCAGGGTGAAGCTTTCTTT. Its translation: CASSPRQGEAFF.

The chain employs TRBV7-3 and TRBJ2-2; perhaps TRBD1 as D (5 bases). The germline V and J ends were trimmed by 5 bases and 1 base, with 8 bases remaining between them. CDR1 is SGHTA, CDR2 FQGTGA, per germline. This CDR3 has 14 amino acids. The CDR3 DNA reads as TGTGCCAGCAGCCTAGGACAGAACACCGGGGAGCTGTTTTTT. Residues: CASSLGQNTGELFF.

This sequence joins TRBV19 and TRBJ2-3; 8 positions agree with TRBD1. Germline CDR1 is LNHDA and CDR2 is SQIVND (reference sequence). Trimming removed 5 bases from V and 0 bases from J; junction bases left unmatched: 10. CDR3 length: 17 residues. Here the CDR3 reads CASSLFTGGRSTDTQYF. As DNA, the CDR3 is TGTGCCAGTAGTTTGTTTACAGGGGGGAGAAGCACAGATACGCAGTATTTT.

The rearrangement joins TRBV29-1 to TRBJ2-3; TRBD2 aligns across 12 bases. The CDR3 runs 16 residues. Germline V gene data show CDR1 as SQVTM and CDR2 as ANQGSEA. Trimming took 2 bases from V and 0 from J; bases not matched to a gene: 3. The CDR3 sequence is CSVELGLAGSTDTQYF. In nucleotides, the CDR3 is TGCAGCGTTGAACTCGGACTAGCGGGAAGCACAGATACGCAGTATTTT.

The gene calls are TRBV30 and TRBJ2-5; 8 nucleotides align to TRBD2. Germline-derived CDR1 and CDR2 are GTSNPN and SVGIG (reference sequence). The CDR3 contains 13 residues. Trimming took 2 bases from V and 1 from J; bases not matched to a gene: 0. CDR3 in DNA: TGTGCCTGGAGTAGCGGGAGCCAAGAGACCCAGTACTTC. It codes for CAWSSGSQETQYF.

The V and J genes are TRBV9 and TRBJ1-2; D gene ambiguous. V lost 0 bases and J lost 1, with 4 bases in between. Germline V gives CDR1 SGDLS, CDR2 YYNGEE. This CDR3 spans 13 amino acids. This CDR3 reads CASSVDNNYGYTF. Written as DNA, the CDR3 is TGTGCCAGCAGCGTAGACAATAACTATGGCTACACCTTC. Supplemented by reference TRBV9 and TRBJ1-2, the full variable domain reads DSGVTQTPKHLITATGQRVTLRCSPRSGDLSVYWYQQSLDQGLQFLIQYYNGEERAKGNILERFSAQQFPDLHSELNLSSLELGDSALYFCASSVDNNYGYTFGSGTRLTVV.